This T cell receptor beta chain was recorded in a study of control samples from healthy donors and cancer patients. The germline V and J ends were trimmed by 3 bases and 12 bases, with 12 bases remaining between them. Germline V gene sequence: CDR1 SEHNR, CDR2 FQNEAQ (reference sequence). The CDR3 totals 12 residues. Using immunoSEQ multiplex PCR, the repertoire was profiled, and TCRdb retains in-frame clones only, with some absent. The table has 120,000 to 150,000 clones, approximately 91% seen once. V usage is TRBV7-9 and J usage is TRBJ2-4, with D possibly matching TRBD2 (6 bases). The source is a woman aged 25 to 39 in good health. The sample was blood. The CDR3 protein is CASSFSGIGQYF. CDR3 sequence (DNA): TGTGCCAGCAGCTTTAGCGGAATCGGTCAGTACTTC.